This T cell receptor beta chain was recorded in a study of cytomegalovirus exposure and HLA in healthy donors. Germline CDR1 and CDR2: SGHKS and YYEKEE (reference sequence). The CDR3 contains 13 residues. V was trimmed by 2 bases and J by 3 bases, leaving 9 bases between them. Amplification used 60 Vbeta primers and 13 Jbeta primers. Under the authors' procedure: Roughly 10 million shared chains were among around 78 million unique TCR beta chains counted in a later analysis. Here immunoSEQ multiplex PCR was the method, and the copy in TCRdb shows in-frame clones only, minus some. For V, J and clone size, that table is used; D and trimming come from the DNA. Among roughly 100,000 clones listed, approximately 60% were seen once.

V gene TRBV5-5 combines with J gene TRBJ2-7, with TRBD1 as a possible D gene (5 bases). The sequenced material came from PBMCs. The sequence was obtained from a boy aged 5-17 years in good health and CMV-seropositive. The CDR3 DNA is TGTGCCAGCAGCTTCGGACATATCTACGAGCAGTACTTC. It encodes CASSFGHIYEQYF. The whole variable domain, remainder taken from reference TRBV5-5 and TRBJ2-7, is DAGVTQSPTHLIKTRGQQVTLRCSPISGHKSVSWYQQVLGQGPQFIFQYYEKEERGRGNFPDRFSARQFPNYSSELNVNALLLGDSALYLCASSFGHIYEQYFGPGTRLTVT.